These T cell receptor beta chains were read from a single sample in a study of blood T cells in healthy people across ages. TCRdb recomputed calls from the 5' RACE reads with MiXCR, one row per CDR3 protein. The data show more than 1,000,000 distinct CDR3 sequences, 20% to 25% seen once. The same sample was also used in a study of T cells of mothers and their children.

The sample taken for sequencing was blood. These receptors originate from a girl aged 2 to 10 in good health. Each CDR3 is given with its conserved first and last residue. Each record gives: J gene, clone size, D gene, V gene, CDR3 protein, CDR3 DNA. The D gene is left open where the match is weak. Clone size appears in some rows only: once, few, many, or a class for an expanded clone.

J gene: TRBJ2-7
clone size: .
D gene: .
V gene: TRBV27
CDR3 protein: CASGPSRPYEQYF
CDR3 DNA: TGTGCCAGCGGCCCCTCCAGGCCCTACGAGCAGTACTTC

J gene: TRBJ2-5
clone size: .
D gene: TRBD1
V gene: TRBV11-1
CDR3 protein: CASSHRTGQETQYF
CDR3 DNA: TGTGCCAGCAGCCATAGGACAGGACAAGAGACCCAGTACTTC

J gene: TRBJ1-3
clone size: few
D gene: TRBD1
V gene: TRBV20-1
CDR3 protein: CSAYSTGDFTIYF
CDR3 DNA: TGCAGTGCCTACTCCACAGGGGATTTCACCATATATTTT

J gene: TRBJ2-5
clone size: few
D gene: .
V gene: TRBV4-2
CDR3 protein: CASSQVVVGKETQYF
CDR3 DNA: TGTGCCAGCAGCCAAGTAGTAGTTGGGAAAGAGACCCAGTACTTC

J gene: TRBJ2-3
clone size: .
D gene: .
V gene: TRBV7-3
CDR3 protein: CASSQSQRDTQYF
CDR3 DNA: TGTGCCAGCAGCCAGAGTCAGAGGGATACGCAGTATTTT

J gene: TRBJ1-2
clone size: many
D gene: TRBD1
V gene: TRBV6-5
CDR3 protein: CASTHLQGTYGYTF
CDR3 DNA: TGTGCCAGCACCCATCTACAGGGGACCTATGGCTACACCTTC

J gene: TRBJ2-3
clone size: few
D gene: .
V gene: TRBV4-3
CDR3 protein: CASSQEGRTDTQYF
CDR3 DNA: TGCGCCAGCAGCCAAGAGGGGCGCACAGATACGCAGTATTTT

J gene: TRBJ2-7
clone size: few
D gene: .
V gene: TRBV7-4
CDR3 protein: CASSTNRDHEQYF
CDR3 DNA: TGTGCCAGCAGCACAAACAGGGACCACGAGCAGTACTTC

J gene: TRBJ1-5
clone size: .
D gene: .
V gene: TRBV12-3/TRBV12-4
CDR3 protein: CASSRASGNQPQHF
CDR3 DNA: TGTGCCAGCAGTCGCGCCTCAGGGAATCAGCCCCAGCATTTT

J gene: TRBJ2-5
clone size: many
D gene: .
V gene: TRBV3-1
CDR3 protein: CASSQSDVARETQYF
CDR3 DNA: TGTGCCAGCAGCCAGTCGGACGTAGCGAGAGAGACCCAGTACTTC

J gene: TRBJ2-4
clone size: few
D gene: .
V gene: TRBV5-6
CDR3 protein: CASSGSGYQLAKNIQYF
CDR3 DNA: TGTGCCAGCAGCGGTTCAGGGTACCAACTAGCCAAAAACATTCAGTACTTC

J gene: TRBJ2-2
clone size: few
D gene: .
V gene: TRBV24-1
CDR3 protein: CAAREGQGGELFF
CDR3 DNA: TGTGCCGCCAGAGAGGGGCAGGGCGGGGAGCTGTTTTTT

J gene: TRBJ2-5
clone size: many
D gene: .
V gene: TRBV20-1
CDR3 protein: CSARLTRETQYF
CDR3 DNA: TGCAGTGCTAGATTGACTCGGGAGACCCAGTACTTC

J gene: TRBJ1-4
clone size: .
D gene: .
V gene: TRBV2
CDR3 protein: CASSEAPGISTNEKLFF
CDR3 DNA: TGTGCCAGCAGTGAAGCGCCCGGGATTTCAACTAATGAAAAACTGTTTTTT

J gene: TRBJ2-1
clone size: .
D gene: TRBD1
V gene: TRBV4-3
CDR3 protein: CASSPGSPTGVIYNEQFF
CDR3 DNA: TGCGCCAGCAGCCCGGGATCTCCGACAGGGGTTATCTACAATGAGCAGTTCTTC

J gene: TRBJ2-5
clone size: .
D gene: TRBD2
V gene: TRBV7-2
CDR3 protein: CTSSGGALAGGTETQYF
CDR3 DNA: TGTACCAGCAGCGGGGGGGCGTTAGCGGGGGGAACAGAGACCCAGTACTTC

J gene: TRBJ2-5
clone size: .
D gene: .
V gene: TRBV6-1
CDR3 protein: CASSQGVVGETQYF
CDR3 DNA: TGTGCCAGCAGCCAAGGGGTGGTCGGGGAGACCCAGTACTTC

J gene: TRBJ2-2
clone size: few
D gene: .
V gene: TRBV29-1
CDR3 protein: CSVVERGMNTGELFF
CDR3 DNA: TGCAGCGTTGTGGAGAGGGGGATGAACACCGGGGAGCTGTTTTTT

J gene: TRBJ1-1
clone size: .
D gene: .
V gene: TRBV29-1
CDR3 protein: CSVHGDSDNTEAFF
CDR3 DNA: TGCAGCGTCCACGGCGACAGCGATAACACTGAAGCTTTCTTT

J gene: TRBJ2-7
clone size: few
D gene: TRBD2
V gene: TRBV29-1
CDR3 protein: CSVEGTSGGPNSYEQYF
CDR3 DNA: TGCAGCGTTGAGGGTACTAGCGGCGGACCAAACTCCTACGAGCAGTACTTC

J gene: TRBJ2-7
clone size: few
D gene: .
V gene: TRBV6-6
CDR3 protein: CASSGSGEQYF
CDR3 DNA: TGTGCCAGTTCCGGGAGCGGCGAGCAGTACTTC

J gene: TRBJ1-5
clone size: .
D gene: .
V gene: TRBV4-1
CDR3 protein: CASSQGVSDDQPQHF
CDR3 DNA: TGCGCCAGCAGCCAAGGCGTTAGTGACGATCAGCCCCAGCATTTT

J gene: TRBJ1-5
clone size: .
D gene: TRBD1
V gene: TRBV27
CDR3 protein: CASSITFSDREGQPQHF
CDR3 DNA: TGTGCCAGCAGCATTACCTTTTCGGACAGGGAAGGGCAGCCCCAGCATTTT

J gene: TRBJ2-1
clone size: .
D gene: .
V gene: TRBV10-3
CDR3 protein: CATQGGATRSEQFF
CDR3 DNA: TGTGCCACTCAAGGGGGGGCCACTCGTAGTGAGCAGTTCTTC

J gene: TRBJ2-1
clone size: few
D gene: .
V gene: TRBV15
CDR3 protein: CATSPRGPSREQFF
CDR3 DNA: TGTGCCACCAGCCCTCGGGGGCCAAGTCGGGAGCAGTTCTTC

J gene: TRBJ2-3
clone size: few
D gene: TRBD2
V gene: TRBV20-1
CDR3 protein: CSACSGTSGPHDTQYF
CDR3 DNA: TGCAGTGCCTGCTCCGGGACTAGCGGTCCCCACGATACGCAGTATTTT

J gene: TRBJ1-1
clone size: few
D gene: TRBD1
V gene: TRBV6-1
CDR3 protein: CASRDRENTEAFF
CDR3 DNA: TGTGCCAGCAGGGACAGGGAAAACACTGAAGCTTTCTTT

J gene: TRBJ2-5
clone size: .
D gene: .
V gene: TRBV7-9
CDR3 protein: CASSPTDKETQYF
CDR3 DNA: TGTGCCAGCAGCCCCACGGACAAAGAGACCCAGTACTTC

J gene: TRBJ1-5
clone size: few
D gene: TRBD1
V gene: TRBV28
CDR3 protein: CASTLTGEIRPQHF
CDR3 DNA: TGTGCCAGCACCTTGACAGGGGAAATTCGGCCCCAGCATTTT

J gene: TRBJ1-1
clone size: .
D gene: .
V gene: TRBV20-1
CDR3 protein: CSASLRGTSPGRPTEAFF
CDR3 DNA: TGCAGTGCTAGTTTGAGGGGGACCTCGCCCGGTCGCCCCACTGAAGCTTTCTTT

J gene: TRBJ2-1
clone size: .
D gene: .
V gene: TRBV12-3/TRBV12-4
CDR3 protein: CASSPSSSEQFF
CDR3 DNA: TGTGCCAGCAGCCCTAGCAGTAGTGAGCAGTTCTTC

J gene: TRBJ1-5
clone size: few
D gene: .
V gene: TRBV11-2
CDR3 protein: CASSLARQASNQPQHF
CDR3 DNA: TGTGCCAGCAGCTTAGCCCGACAGGCTAGCAATCAGCCCCAGCATTTT

J gene: TRBJ2-2
clone size: .
D gene: .
V gene: TRBV18
CDR3 protein: CASSPPQVSGELFF
CDR3 DNA: TGTGCCAGCTCACCACCGCAGGTTTCCGGGGAGCTGTTTTTT

J gene: TRBJ2-7
clone size: .
D gene: TRBD1
V gene: TRBV6-6
CDR3 protein: CASSLPGTGVNEQYF
CDR3 DNA: TGTGCCAGCAGCCTCCCGGGGACAGGGGTTAACGAGCAGTACTTC

J gene: TRBJ2-3
clone size: .
D gene: TRBD1
V gene: TRBV5-1
CDR3 protein: CASSLVTGGDTQYF
CDR3 DNA: TGCGCCAGCAGCTTGGTTACAGGGGGAGATACGCAGTATTTT

J gene: TRBJ2-7
clone size: .
D gene: .
V gene: TRBV7-9
CDR3 protein: CASSSRRDAMEEQYF
CDR3 DNA: TGTGCCAGCAGCTCGAGACGGGATGCGATGGAGGAGCAGTACTTC

J gene: TRBJ2-2
clone size: few
D gene: TRBD2
V gene: TRBV20-1
CDR3 protein: CSARAVTSGLTGELFF
CDR3 DNA: TGCAGTGCTAGAGCTGTGACTAGCGGGCTCACCGGGGAGCTGTTTTTT

J gene: TRBJ2-3
clone size: .
D gene: .
V gene: TRBV9
CDR3 protein: CASSARTTSTDTQYF
CDR3 DNA: TGTGCCAGCAGCGCCCGGACTACCAGCACAGATACGCAGTATTTT

J gene: TRBJ2-7
clone size: few
D gene: .
V gene: TRBV7-2
CDR3 protein: CASSRSTDPDYEQYF
CDR3 DNA: TGTGCCAGCAGCCGATCCACCGACCCAGACTACGAGCAGTACTTC

J gene: TRBJ2-1
clone size: few
D gene: .
V gene: TRBV6-6
CDR3 protein: CASSLTKRTGKQFF
CDR3 DNA: TGTGCCAGCAGCCTCACTAAACGAACGGGGAAGCAGTTCTTC

J gene: TRBJ1-1
clone size: many
D gene: TRBD1
V gene: TRBV14
CDR3 protein: CASSRRTGTANTEAFF
CDR3 DNA: TGTGCCAGCAGCCGTCGTACCGGGACAGCGAACACTGAAGCTTTCTTT

J gene: TRBJ2-3
clone size: many
D gene: .
V gene: TRBV3-1
CDR3 protein: CASSLFLKGTDTQYF
CDR3 DNA: TGTGCCAGCAGCCTCTTTTTGAAGGGCACAGATACGCAGTATTTT

J gene: TRBJ1-2
clone size: few
D gene: .
V gene: TRBV29-1
CDR3 protein: CSAAQIANYGYTF
CDR3 DNA: TGCAGCGCCGCACAGATAGCTAACTATGGCTACACCTTC

J gene: TRBJ2-1
clone size: many
D gene: TRBD2
V gene: TRBV9
CDR3 protein: CASSPSGTSFNEQFF
CDR3 DNA: TGTGCCAGCAGCCCATCCGGGACTAGTTTCAATGAGCAGTTCTTC

J gene: TRBJ1-1
clone size: .
D gene: .
V gene: TRBV11-2
CDR3 protein: CASSPFGQRNTEAFF
CDR3 DNA: TGTGCCAGCAGCCCTTTTGGACAGAGAAACACTGAAGCTTTCTTT

J gene: TRBJ2-7
clone size: few
D gene: TRBD2
V gene: TRBV20-1
CDR3 protein: CSASPYKGLGGGEQYF
CDR3 DNA: TGCAGTGCTAGTCCTTATAAGGGACTGGGGGGGGGCGAGCAGTACTTC

J gene: TRBJ2-5
clone size: few
D gene: .
V gene: TRBV7-8
CDR3 protein: CASRIGGFLETQYF
CDR3 DNA: TGTGCCAGCAGAATAGGGGGGTTCTTAGAGACCCAGTACTTC